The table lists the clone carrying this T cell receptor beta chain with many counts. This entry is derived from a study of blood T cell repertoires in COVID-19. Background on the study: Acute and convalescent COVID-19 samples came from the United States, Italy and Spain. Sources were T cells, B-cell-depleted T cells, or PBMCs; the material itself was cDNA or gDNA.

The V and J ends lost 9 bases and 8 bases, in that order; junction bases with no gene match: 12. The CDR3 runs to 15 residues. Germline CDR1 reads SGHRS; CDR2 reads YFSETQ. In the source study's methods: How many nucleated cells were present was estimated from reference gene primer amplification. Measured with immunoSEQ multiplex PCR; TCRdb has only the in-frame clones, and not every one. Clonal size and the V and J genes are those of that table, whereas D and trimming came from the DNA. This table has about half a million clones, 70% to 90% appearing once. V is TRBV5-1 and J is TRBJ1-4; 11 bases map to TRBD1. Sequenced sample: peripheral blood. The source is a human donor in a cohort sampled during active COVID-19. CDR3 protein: CATSGTGGMREKLFF. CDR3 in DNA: TGCGCCACCTCCGGGACAGGGGGAATGAGGGAAAAACTGTTTTTT.